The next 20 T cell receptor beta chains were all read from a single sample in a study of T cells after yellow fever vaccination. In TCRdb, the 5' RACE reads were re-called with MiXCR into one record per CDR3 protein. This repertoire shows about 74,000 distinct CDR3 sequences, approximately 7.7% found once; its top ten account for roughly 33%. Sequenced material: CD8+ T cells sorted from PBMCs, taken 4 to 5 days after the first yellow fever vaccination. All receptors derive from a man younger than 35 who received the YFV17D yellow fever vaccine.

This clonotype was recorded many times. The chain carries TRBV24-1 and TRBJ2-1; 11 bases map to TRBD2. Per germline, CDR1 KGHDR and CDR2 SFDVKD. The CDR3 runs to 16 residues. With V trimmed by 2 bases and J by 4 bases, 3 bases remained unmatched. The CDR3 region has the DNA TGTGCCACCAGTGATTCCGGGACTAGCGGATACAATGAGCAGTTCTTC. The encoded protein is CATSDSGTSGYNEQFF.

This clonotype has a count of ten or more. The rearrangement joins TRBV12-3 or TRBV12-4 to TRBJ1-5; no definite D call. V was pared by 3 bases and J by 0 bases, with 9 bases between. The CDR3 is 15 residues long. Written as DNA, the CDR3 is TGTGCCAGCAGTTTGTCTCAATATAGCAATCAGCCCCAGCATTTT. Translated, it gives CASSLSQYSNQPQHF.

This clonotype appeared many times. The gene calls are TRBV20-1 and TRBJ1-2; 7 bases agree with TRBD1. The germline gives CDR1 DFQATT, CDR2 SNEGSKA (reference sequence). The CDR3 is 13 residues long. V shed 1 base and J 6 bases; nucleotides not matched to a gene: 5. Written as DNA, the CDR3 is TGCAGTGCTAGAGTGGGGACAGTGAATGGCTACACCTTC. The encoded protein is CSARVGTVNGYTF.

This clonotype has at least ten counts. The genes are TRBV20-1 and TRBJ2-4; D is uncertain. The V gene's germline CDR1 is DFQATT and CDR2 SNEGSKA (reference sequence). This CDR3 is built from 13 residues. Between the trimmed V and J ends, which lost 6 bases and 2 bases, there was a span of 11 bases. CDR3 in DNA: TGCAGTGCCACGATAGAGACCAAAAACATTCAGTACTTC. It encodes CSATIETKNIQYF.

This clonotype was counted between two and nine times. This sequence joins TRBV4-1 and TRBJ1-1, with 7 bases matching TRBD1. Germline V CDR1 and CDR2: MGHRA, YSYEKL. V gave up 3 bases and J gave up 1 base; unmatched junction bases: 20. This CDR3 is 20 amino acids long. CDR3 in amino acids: CASSHIRDGFSGGANTEAFF. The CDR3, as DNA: TGCGCCAGCAGCCATATCCGGGACGGCTTTTCAGGGGGGGCGAACACTGAAGCTTTCTTT.

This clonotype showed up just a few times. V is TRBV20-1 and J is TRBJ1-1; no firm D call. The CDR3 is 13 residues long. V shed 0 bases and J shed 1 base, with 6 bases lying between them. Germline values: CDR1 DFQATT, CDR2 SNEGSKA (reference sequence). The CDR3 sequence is CSAREAGNTEAFF. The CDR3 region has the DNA TGCAGTGCTAGAGAGGCGGGGAACACTGAAGCTTTCTTT.

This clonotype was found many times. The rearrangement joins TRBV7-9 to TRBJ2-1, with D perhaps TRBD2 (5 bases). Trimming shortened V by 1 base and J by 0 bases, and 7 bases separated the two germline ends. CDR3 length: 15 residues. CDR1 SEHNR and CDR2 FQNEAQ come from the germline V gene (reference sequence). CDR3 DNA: TGTGCCAGCAGCTTAGAGGACTTCTCCTACAATGAGCAGTTCTTC. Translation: CASSLEDFSYNEQFF.

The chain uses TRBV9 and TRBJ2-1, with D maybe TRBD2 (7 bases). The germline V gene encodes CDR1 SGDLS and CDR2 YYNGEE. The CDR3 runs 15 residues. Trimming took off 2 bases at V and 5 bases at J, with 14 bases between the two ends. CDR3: CASSVEGGGDNEQFF. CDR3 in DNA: TGTGCCAGCAGCGTTGAGGGAGGGGGGGACAATGAGCAGTTCTTC.

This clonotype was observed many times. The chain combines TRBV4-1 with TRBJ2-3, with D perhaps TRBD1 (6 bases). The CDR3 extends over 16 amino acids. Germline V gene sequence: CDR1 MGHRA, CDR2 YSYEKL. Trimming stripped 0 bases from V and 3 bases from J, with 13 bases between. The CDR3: CASSQESPGTTDTQYF. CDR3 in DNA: TGCGCCAGCAGCCAAGAATCCCCAGGGACAACAGATACGCAGTATTTT.

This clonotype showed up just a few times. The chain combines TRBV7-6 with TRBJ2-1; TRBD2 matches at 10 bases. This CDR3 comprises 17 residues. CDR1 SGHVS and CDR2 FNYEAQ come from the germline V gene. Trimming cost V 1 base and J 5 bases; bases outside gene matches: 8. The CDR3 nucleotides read TGTGCCAGCAGCTTAGGGTCCAGGACTAGCGGTCACAATGAGCAGTTCTTC. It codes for CASSLGSRTSGHNEQFF.

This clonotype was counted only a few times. The CDR3 region is CASSLGDQNYGYTF. CDR3 coding DNA: TGTGCCAGCAGCTTAGGTGACCAAAACTATGGCTACACCTTC. This chain links TRBV7-9 with TRBJ1-2; no clear D. V lost 1 base, J lost 2 bases, and 8 bases lay in between. CDR1 SEHNR and CDR2 FQNEAQ come from the germline V gene (reference sequence). The CDR3 sequence is 14 residues long.

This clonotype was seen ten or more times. This CDR3 reads CASSGWDRDRTGELFF. CDR3 coding DNA: TGCGCCAGCAGCGGGTGGGACAGGGATCGGACCGGGGAGCTGTTTTTT. This chain links TRBV4-3 with TRBJ2-2; 9 nucleotides agree with TRBD1. The CDR3 has 16 amino acids. V shed 5 bases and J 5 bases; nucleotides not matched to a gene: 9. Germline CDR1 LGHNA, CDR2 YSLEER.

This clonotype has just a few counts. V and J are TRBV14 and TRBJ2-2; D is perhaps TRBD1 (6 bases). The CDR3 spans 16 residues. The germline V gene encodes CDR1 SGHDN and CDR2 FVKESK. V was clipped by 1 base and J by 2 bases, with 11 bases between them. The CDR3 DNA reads TGTGCCAGCAGCCAAGTCCCAGGGACAAACACCGGGGAGCTGTTTTTT. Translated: CASSQVPGTNTGELFF.

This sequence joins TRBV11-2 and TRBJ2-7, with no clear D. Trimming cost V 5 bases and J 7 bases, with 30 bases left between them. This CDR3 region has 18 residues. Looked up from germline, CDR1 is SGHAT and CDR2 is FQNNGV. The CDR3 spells CASSPRAPFVTTTGEQYF. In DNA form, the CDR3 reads TGTGCCAGCAGCCCCCGGGCCCCGTTCGTTACGACGACGGGTGAGCAGTACTTC.

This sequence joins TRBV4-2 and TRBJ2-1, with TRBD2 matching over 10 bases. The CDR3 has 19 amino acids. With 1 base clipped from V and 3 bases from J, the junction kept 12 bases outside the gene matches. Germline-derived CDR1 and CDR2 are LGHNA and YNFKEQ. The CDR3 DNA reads TGTGCCAGCAGCCAAGCATCGGCAGCGGGGGGGCCGGGCTACAATGAGCAGTTCTTC. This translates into CASSQASAAGGPGYNEQFF.

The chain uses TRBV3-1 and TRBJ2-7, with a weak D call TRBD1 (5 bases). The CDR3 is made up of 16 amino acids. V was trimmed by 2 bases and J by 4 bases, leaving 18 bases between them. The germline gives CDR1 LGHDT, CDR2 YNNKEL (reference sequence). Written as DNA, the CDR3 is TGTGCCAGCAGCCAACTTCGGCAGGGTGATCCTTACGAGCAGTACGTC. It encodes CASSQLRQGDPYEQYV.

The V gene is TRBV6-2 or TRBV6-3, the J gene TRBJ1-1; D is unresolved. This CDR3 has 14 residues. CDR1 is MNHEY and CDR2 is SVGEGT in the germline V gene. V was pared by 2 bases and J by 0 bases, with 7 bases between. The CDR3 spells CASSYQLLNTEAFF. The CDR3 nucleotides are TGTGCCAGCAGTTACCAGCTATTGAACACTGAAGCTTTCTTT.

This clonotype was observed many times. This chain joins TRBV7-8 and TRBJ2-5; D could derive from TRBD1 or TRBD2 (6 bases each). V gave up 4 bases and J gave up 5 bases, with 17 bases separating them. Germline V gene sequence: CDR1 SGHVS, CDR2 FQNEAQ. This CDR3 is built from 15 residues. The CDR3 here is CASSSLGGSGETQYF. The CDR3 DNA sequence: TGTGCCAGCAGCTCCCTGGGGGGCAGCGGGGAGACCCAGTACTTC. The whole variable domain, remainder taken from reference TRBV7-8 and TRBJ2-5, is GAGVSQSPRYKVAKRGQDVALRCDPISGHVSLFWYQQALGQGPEFLTYFQNEAQLDKSGLPSDRFFAERPEGSVSTLKIQRTQQEDSAVYLCASSSLGGSGETQYFGPGTRLLVL.

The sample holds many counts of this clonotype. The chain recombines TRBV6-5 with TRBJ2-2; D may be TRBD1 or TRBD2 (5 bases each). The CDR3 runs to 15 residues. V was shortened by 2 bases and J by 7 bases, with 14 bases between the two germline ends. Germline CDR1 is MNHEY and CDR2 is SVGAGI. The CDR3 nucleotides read TGTGCCAGCAGTTACGTGTGGGGCGCGGGCGGGGAGCTGTTTTTT. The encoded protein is CASSYVWGAGGELFF.

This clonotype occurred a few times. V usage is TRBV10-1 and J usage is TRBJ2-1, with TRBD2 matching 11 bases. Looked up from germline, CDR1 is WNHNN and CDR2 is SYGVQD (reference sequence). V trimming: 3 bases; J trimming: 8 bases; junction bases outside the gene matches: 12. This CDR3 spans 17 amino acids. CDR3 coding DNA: TGCGCCAGCAGTGAAGCGTTAGCGGGGGGGAGTTTCGATGAGCAGTTCTTC. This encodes CASSEALAGGSFDEQFF.